What follows are 23 T cell receptor beta chains derived from one specimen sequenced in a study of CD8+CD57+ T cells in acquired aplastic anemia. Template material for TCR beta VDJ and CDR3 profiling consisted of genomic DNA. MiXCR, applied by TCRdb to the reads, yields one record per CDR3 protein. The sample comprises around 430,000 distinct CDR3 sequences, approximately 33% of which are singletons, and 0.75% to 0.95% rests with the top ten. Patients selected for sequencing had displayed CD8+CD57+ cell expansion by flow cytometry. The sample taken for sequencing was sorted CD4+, CD8+, or CD8+CD57+ T cells (not recorded which) from PBMCs. All receptors come from a human donor with aplastic anemia.

The genes are TRBV28 and TRBJ1-5; D is ambiguous. Germline V CDR1 and CDR2: MDHEN, SYDVKM. With 2 bases removed from V and 3 bases from J, the gap between germline ends came to 8 bases. The CDR3 is 14 residues long. The CDR3 region is CASSLATPNQPQHF. CDR3 nucleotides: TGTGCCAGCAGTTTAGCAACACCCAATCAGCCCCAGCATTTT.

This clonotype was picked up a small number of times. V and J are TRBV10-3 and TRBJ1-2; 8 bases line up with TRBD1. Germline loops: CDR1 ENHRY, CDR2 SYGVKD. The CDR3 has 16 amino acids. Trimming cost V 10 bases and J 4 bases; bases outside gene matches: 17. The CDR3 DNA is TGTGCCACCACACCCAATCCACAGGGGGAGGGCTATGGCTACACCTTC. This sequence encodes CATTPNPQGEGYGYTF.

This chain uses TRBV10-3 with TRBJ2-7; TRBD2 matches 7 bases. CDR3 length: 16 amino acids. The junction had 9 bases not matched to a gene; V was cut back by 4 bases and J by 0 bases. Germline assignment: CDR1 ENHRY and CDR2 SYGVKD. This CDR3 is CAISGTRTGSSYEQYF. Here the CDR3 DNA reads TGTGCCATCAGTGGGACTAGGACGGGGAGCTCCTACGAGCAGTACTTC.

CDR3 nucleotides: TGTGCCAGCTCACCAACTAGCGGCCACTACGAGCAGTACTTC. Translated, it gives CASSPTSGHYEQYF. This chain links TRBV18 with TRBJ2-7; 8 bases are shared with TRBD2. The trim removed 2 bases at V and 3 bases at J, leaving 3 bases unmatched. Germline assignment: CDR1 KGHSH and CDR2 LQKENI. This CDR3 has 14 amino acids.

The chain joins TRBV25-1 to TRBJ1-2; D gene ambiguous. The V gene's germline CDR1 is MGHDK and CDR2 SYGVNS. CDR3 length: 14 amino acids. V was pared by 8 bases and J by 3 bases, with 16 bases between. CDR3 loop: CASSSEHGDYGYTF. CDR3 sequence (DNA): TGTGCCAGCTCGTCCGAACATGGGGACTATGGCTACACCTTC.

This clonotype appeared a few times. V is TRBV29-1 and J is TRBJ1-1; no reliable D call. The germline V and J ends were trimmed by 5 bases and 5 bases, with 15 bases remaining between them. The germline gives CDR1 SQVTM, CDR2 ANQGSEA. The CDR3 totals 13 residues. CDR3 loop: CSVTSWGGTEAFF. CDR3 coding DNA: TGCAGCGTTACTTCTTGGGGTGGGACTGAAGCTTTCTTT.

The chain employs TRBV7-3 and TRBJ2-3; no firm D call. Per germline, CDR1 SGHTA and CDR2 FQGTGA. The CDR3 contains 14 residues. V shed 0 bases and J shed 4 bases, with 8 bases lying between them. CDR3 nucleotide sequence: TGTGCCAGCAGCTTAACGAGTTGGGCAGATACGCAGTATTTT. Its protein product is CASSLTSWADTQYF.

The CDR3 loop is CASSPGHRTTEAFF. Here the CDR3 DNA reads TGCGCCAGCAGCCCGGGACACAGGACCACTGAAGCTTTCTTT. This chain links TRBV10-1 with TRBJ1-1, with D possibly being TRBD1 (6 bases). V lost 6 bases and J 4 bases, leaving 15 bases between the germline ends. This CDR3 spans 14 amino acids. The V gene's germline CDR1 is WNHNN and CDR2 SYGVQD (reference sequence).

V gene TRBV19 combines with J gene TRBJ2-3, with D perhaps TRBD1 or TRBD2 (5 bases each). Trimming removed 3 bases from V and 2 bases from J, with 12 bases in between. Per germline, CDR1 LNHDA and CDR2 SQIVND (reference sequence). The CDR3 consists of 15 residues. The CDR3 DNA follows: TGTGCCAGTAGTATGAGGGGTCAGTTCACAGATACGCAGTATTTT. Translating it yields CASSMRGQFTDTQYF.

Here the CDR3 DNA reads TGTGCCAGCAGTTACCGCATGACCTACTCTATGATTAATTCACCCCTCCACTTT. This codes for CASSYRMTYSMINSPLHF. This chain uses TRBV6-2 or TRBV6-3 with TRBJ1-6, with D hard to call. Trimming took 2 bases from V and 6 from J, leaving 20 bases between them. This CDR3 contains 18 residues. The germline gives CDR1 MNHEY, CDR2 SVGEGT.

The table lists this clonotype with a few counts. The rearrangement joins TRBV7-9 to TRBJ1-1; D unresolved. With 0 bases removed from V and 0 bases from J, the gap between germline ends came to 5 bases. Germline-derived CDR1 and CDR2 are SEHNR and FQNEAQ (reference sequence). The CDR3 runs to 14 residues. The CDR3 bases are TGTGCCAGCAGCTTAGCGAAAATGAACACTGAAGCTTTCTTT. Amino acid sequence: CASSLAKMNTEAFF. The whole variable domain, filled in from reference TRBV7-9 and TRBJ1-1, reads DTGVSQNPRHKITKRGQNVTFRCDPISEHNRLYWYRQTLGQGPEFLTYFQNEAQLEKSRLLSDRFSAERPKGSFSTLEIQRTEQGDSAMYLCASSLAKMNTEAFFGQGTRLTVV.

This rearrangement joins TRBV28 to TRBJ1-2, with no clear D. CDR3 length equals 13 residues. V lost 2 bases to trimming and J lost 7 bases, with 11 bases between them. Germline V lookup: CDR1 MDHEN, CDR2 SYDVKM. DNA for the CDR3: TGTGCCAGCAGTTTACCGGGGTTTGGTGGCTACACCTTC. Translating it yields CASSLPGFGGYTF.

This clonotype was seen at least ten times. The gene calls are TRBV6-5 and TRBJ1-2; D ambiguous. Per the germline V gene, CDR1 is MNHEY and CDR2 is SVGAGI. V lost 5 bases, J lost 4 bases, and 11 bases lay in between. This CDR3 has 13 residues. The CDR3 DNA sequence: TGTGCCAGCAGTAGGGAGGGCCTCTATGGCTACACCTTC. As protein: CASSREGLYGYTF.

This clonotype was counted ten times or more. The J gene is TRBJ1-6, the V gene TRBV20-1, with D uncertain. This CDR3 is 16 amino acids long. Looked up from germline, CDR1 is DFQATT and CDR2 is SNEGSKA (reference sequence). With 1 base removed from V and 0 bases from J, the gap between germline ends came to 10 bases. The CDR3 spells CSARVRLSSYNSPLHF. The CDR3 DNA sequence: TGCAGTGCTAGAGTCCGCCTCAGCTCCTATAATTCACCCCTCCACTTT.

Details on this clonotype: This clone may be a read error of a much larger clone one base away. The chain is built from TRBV10-3 and TRBJ1-2, with D perhaps TRBD1 (5 bases). Trimming pared 10 bases from V and 5 bases from J, leaving 17 bases between. CDR1 is ENHRY, CDR2 SYGVKD, per germline. The CDR3 spans 13 residues. For the CDR3, the DNA is TGTGCCAGCCAGGGCAGGGTCCTTTATGGCTACACCTTC. Translating it yields CASQGRVLYGYTF.

This clonotype was seen repeatedly, ten times or more. The chain employs TRBV10-1 and TRBJ2-7, with D perhaps TRBD2 (6 bases). The ends were cut back, 4 bases at V and 6 bases at J, with 16 bases in the middle. Looked up from germline, CDR1 is WNHNN and CDR2 is SYGVQD (reference sequence). The CDR3 is made up of 14 amino acids. The CDR3 DNA follows: TGCGCCAGCAGTGGTCGGGACTCAAGAACCGAGCAGTACTTC. It codes for CASSGRDSRTEQYF.

This clonotype was picked up one time. The V gene is TRBV19, the J gene TRBJ1-2; 8 positions agree with TRBD1. The CDR3 runs 14 residues. Germline lookup yields CDR1 LNHDA and CDR2 SQIVND (reference sequence). V gave up 3 bases and J gave up 4 bases; unmatched junction bases: 4. The CDR3 loop is CASSMVTGGYGYTF. As DNA, the CDR3 is TGTGCCAGTAGTATGGTTACAGGGGGCTATGGCTACACCTTC.

A word on this clonotype: This may stem from a read error, because a much larger clone lies one nucleotide away. The V and J genes are TRBV29-1 and TRBJ1-1; no clear D. This CDR3 has 15 amino acids. Germline V lookup: CDR1 SQVTM, CDR2 ANQGSEA. The CDR3 nucleotides read TGCAACGTGTGCAAGGAGTGGGCTATGAACACTGAAGTTTTCTTT. Protein product: CNVCKEWAMNTEVFF.

This clonotype was seen more than once but under ten times. This rearrangement joins TRBV5-4 to TRBJ1-4; D perhaps matches TRBD1 (5 bases). The CDR3 is 18 amino acids. CDR1 SGHNT and CDR2 YYREEE come from the germline V gene (reference sequence). Trimming cost V 3 bases and J 0 bases, with 18 bases left between them. The CDR3, as DNA: TGTGCCAGCAGCTCCGAAGGGGCAGGACGAGCAACTAATGAAAAACTGTTTTTT. It yields the protein CASSSEGAGRATNEKLFF.

This clonotype was seen at least ten times. The CDR3 loop reads CATSETTGGRRSEKLFF. CDR3 DNA: TGTGCCACCAGTGAGACGACAGGGGGTCGCCGAAGTGAAAAACTGTTTTTT. The V call is TRBV24-1, the J call TRBJ1-4; TRBD1 matches 9 bases. Germline CDR1 reads KGHDR; CDR2 reads SFDVKD. The CDR3 is 17 residues long. V was clipped by 4 bases and J by 7 bases; unmatched bases: 12.

J is TRBJ2-3 and V is TRBV15; D uncertain. The ends were cut back, 1 base at V and 4 bases at J, with 18 bases in the middle. CDR3 length: 17 amino acids. The germline V gene encodes CDR1 LNHNV and CDR2 YYDKDF (reference sequence). The CDR3 spells CATSRADGPVLADTQYF. In DNA form, the CDR3 reads TGTGCCACCAGCAGAGCTGACGGACCTGTCTTGGCAGATACGCAGTATTTT.

For this clonotype: A much larger clone lies one base from this, so it may be a read error. The CDR3 region is CASSPTTGHNGQFF. DNA of the CDR3: TGTGCCAGTAGTCCCACCACAGGACACAATGGGCAGTTCTTC. The V call is TRBV19, the J call TRBJ2-1; maybe TRBD1 (5 bases). This CDR3 contains 14 residues. Germline-derived CDR1 and CDR2 are LNHDA and SQIVND (reference sequence).

Regarding this clonotype: The junction departs from germline at one end; a sequencing error may be responsible. CDR3 amino acids: CATSRDRGRYSF. The CDR3, as DNA: TGTGCCACCAGCAGAGATCGGGGACGGTACTCCTTC. The chain recombines TRBV15 with TRBJ1-2; D is perhaps TRBD1 (5 bases). Germline lookup yields CDR1 LNHNV and CDR2 YYDKDF (reference sequence). CDR3 length: 12 residues.